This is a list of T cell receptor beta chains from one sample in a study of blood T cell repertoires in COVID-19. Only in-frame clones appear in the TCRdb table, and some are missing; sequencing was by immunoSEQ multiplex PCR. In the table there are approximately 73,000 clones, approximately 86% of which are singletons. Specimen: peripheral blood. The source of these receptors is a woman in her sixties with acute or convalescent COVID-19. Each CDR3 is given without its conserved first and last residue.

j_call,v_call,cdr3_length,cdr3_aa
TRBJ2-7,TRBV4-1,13,ASSLSGQGAYEQY
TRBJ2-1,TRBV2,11,ASTFGTVNEQF
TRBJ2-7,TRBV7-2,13,ASSSRPGHQYEQY
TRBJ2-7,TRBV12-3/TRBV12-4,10,ASSPTGYEQY
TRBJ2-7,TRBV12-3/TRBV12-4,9,ASRTGYEQY
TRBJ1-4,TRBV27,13,ASSLWSGLGEKLF
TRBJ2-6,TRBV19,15,ASSRDSHSSGANVLT
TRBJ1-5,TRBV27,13,ASSLMRASNQPQH
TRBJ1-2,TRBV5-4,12,ASSFWNRNYGYT
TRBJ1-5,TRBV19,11,ASSIRDSQAQH
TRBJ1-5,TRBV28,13,ASSGAGGFRQPQH
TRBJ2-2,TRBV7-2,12,AQGKGSDTGELF
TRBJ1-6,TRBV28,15,ASMGANRGSVNSPLH
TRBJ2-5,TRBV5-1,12,ASSSGQPQETQY
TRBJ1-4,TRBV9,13,ASSDTGTGGEKLF